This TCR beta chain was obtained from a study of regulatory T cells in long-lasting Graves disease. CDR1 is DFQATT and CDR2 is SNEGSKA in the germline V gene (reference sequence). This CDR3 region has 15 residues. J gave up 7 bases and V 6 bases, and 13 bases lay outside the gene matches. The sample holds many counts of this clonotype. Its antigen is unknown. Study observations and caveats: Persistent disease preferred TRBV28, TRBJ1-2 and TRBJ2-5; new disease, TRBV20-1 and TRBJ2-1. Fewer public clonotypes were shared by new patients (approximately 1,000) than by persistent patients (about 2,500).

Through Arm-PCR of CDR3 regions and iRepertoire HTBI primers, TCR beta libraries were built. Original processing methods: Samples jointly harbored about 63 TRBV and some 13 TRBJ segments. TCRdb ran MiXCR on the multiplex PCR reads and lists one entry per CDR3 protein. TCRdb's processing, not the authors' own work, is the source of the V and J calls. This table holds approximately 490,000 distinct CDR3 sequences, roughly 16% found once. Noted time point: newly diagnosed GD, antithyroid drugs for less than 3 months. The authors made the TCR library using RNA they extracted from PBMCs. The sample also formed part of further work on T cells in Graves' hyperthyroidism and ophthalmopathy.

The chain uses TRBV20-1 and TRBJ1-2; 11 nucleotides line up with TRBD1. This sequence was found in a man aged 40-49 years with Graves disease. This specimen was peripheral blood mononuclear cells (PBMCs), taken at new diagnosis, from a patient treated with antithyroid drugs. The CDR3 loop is CSAQPNPGTGGGYTF. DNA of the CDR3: TGCAGTGCCCAGCCTAACCCCGGGACAGGGGGTGGCTACACCTTC.